This TCR beta chain is from a study of shared clonotypes between healthy human individuals. Study-level results: Across a handful of donors, naive CD4 shared 5% to 6%, naive CD8 more than 3%, memory CD4 roughly 2.4%, memory CD8 about 0.4%.

CD45RO-negative cells were positively selected for CCR7, leaving out terminally differentiated effector memory CD45RA+ cells. Donors were Caucasian adults residing in Nashville, Tennessee, USA. On this clone itself: The target antigen is unknown.

V dropped 0 bases and J dropped 4 bases, with 10 bases sitting between them. Germline V gene data show CDR1 as MNHEY and CDR2 as SVGAGI. The CDR3 length is 14 residues. The assay was immunoSEQ multiplex PCR, and TCRdb's table has in-frame clones only and misses some. The sample shows about 2.1 million clones, 93% of them seen only once. The TCR was taken from a man between 18 and 29 years old in good health. Some clones in this sample may be carry-over from other donors' samples. This chain links TRBV6-5 with TRBJ2-7, with D perhaps given as TRBD1 or TRBD2 (6 bases each). Sequencing was carried out using naive CD8+ T cells from PBMCs. The CDR3 DNA sequence: TGTGCCAGCAGTTACTCAGGGGGGTTTTACGAGCAGTACTTC. Translated, it gives CASSYSGGFYEQYF.